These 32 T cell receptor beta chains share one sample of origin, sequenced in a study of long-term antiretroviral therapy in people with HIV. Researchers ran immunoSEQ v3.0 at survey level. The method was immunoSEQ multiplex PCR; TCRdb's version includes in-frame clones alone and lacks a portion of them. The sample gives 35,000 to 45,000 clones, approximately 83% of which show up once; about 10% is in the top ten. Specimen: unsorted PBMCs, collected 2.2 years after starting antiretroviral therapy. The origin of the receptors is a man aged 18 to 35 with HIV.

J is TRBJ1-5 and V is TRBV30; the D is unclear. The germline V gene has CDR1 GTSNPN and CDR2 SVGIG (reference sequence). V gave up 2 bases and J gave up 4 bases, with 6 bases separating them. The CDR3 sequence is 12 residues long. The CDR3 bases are TGTGCCTGGAGTAGAGTTAATCAGCCCCAGCATTTT. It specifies CAWSRVNQPQHF.

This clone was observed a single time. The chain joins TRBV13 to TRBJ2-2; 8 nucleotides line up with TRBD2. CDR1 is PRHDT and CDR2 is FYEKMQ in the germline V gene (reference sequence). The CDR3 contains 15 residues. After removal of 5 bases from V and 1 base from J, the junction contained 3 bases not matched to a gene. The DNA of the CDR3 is TGTGCCAGCAGCCACCTAGCGGGGAACACCGGGGAGCTGTTTTTT. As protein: CASSHLAGNTGELFF.

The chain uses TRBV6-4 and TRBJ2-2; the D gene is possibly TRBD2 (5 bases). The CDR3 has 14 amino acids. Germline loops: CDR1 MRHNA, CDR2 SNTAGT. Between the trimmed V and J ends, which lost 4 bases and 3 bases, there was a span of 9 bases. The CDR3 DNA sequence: TGTGCCAGCAGTGTTAGCGTCGACACCGGGGAGCTGTTTTTT. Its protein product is CASSVSVDTGELFF.

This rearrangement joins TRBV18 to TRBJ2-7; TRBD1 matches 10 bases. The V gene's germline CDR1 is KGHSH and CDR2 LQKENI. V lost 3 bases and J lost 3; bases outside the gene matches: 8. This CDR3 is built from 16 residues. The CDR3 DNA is TGTGCCAGCTCACCCCCTCGGGGGACAGGGGACTACGAGCAGTACTTC. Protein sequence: CASSPPRGTGDYEQYF.

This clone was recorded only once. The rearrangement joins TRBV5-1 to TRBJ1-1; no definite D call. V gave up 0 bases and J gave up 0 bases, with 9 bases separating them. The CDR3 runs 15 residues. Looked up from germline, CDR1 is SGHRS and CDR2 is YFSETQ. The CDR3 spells CASSLVATMNTEAFF. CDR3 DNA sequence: TGCGCCAGCAGCTTGGTAGCAACTATGAACACTGAAGCTTTCTTT. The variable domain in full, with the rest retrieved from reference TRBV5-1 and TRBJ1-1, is KAGVTQTPRYLIKTRGQQVTLSCSPISGHRSVSWYQQTPGQGLQFLFEYFSETQRNKGNFPGRFSGRQFSNSRSEMNVSTLELGDSALYLCASSLVATMNTEAFFGQGTRLTVV.

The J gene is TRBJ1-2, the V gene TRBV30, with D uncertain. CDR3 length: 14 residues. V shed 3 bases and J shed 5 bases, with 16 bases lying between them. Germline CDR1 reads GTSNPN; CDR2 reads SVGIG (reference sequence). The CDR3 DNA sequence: TGTGCCTGGAGGCGTAACTCCAGGTTTTATGGCTACACCTTC. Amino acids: CAWRRNSRFYGYTF. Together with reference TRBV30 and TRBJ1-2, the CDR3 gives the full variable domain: SQTIHQWPATLVQPVGSPLSLECTVEGTSNPNLYWYRQAAGRGLQLLFYSVGIGQISSEVPQNLSASRPQDRQFILSSKKLLLSDSGFYLCAWRRNSRFYGYTFGSGTRLTVV.

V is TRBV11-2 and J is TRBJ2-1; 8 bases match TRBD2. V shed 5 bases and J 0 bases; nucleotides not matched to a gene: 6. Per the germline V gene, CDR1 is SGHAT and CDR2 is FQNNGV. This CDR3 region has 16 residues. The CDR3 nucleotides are TGTGCCAGCAGCCCTGGGACTAGATTCTCCTACAATGAGCAGTTCTTC. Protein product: CASSPGTRFSYNEQFF.

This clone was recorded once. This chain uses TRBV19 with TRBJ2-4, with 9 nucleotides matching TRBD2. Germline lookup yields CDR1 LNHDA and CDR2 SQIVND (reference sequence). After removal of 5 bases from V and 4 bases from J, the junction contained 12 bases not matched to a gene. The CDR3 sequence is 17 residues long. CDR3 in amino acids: CASSVPGLAATKNIQYF. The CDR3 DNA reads TGTGCCAGTAGTGTTCCGGGACTAGCCGCTACGAAAAACATTCAGTACTTC.

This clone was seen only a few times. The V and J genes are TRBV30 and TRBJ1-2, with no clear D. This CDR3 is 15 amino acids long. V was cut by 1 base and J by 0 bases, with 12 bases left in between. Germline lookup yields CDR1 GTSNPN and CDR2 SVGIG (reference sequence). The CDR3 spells CAWSASRRPNYGYTF. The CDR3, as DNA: TGTGCCTGGAGTGCGTCCAGGAGGCCTAACTATGGCTACACCTTC.

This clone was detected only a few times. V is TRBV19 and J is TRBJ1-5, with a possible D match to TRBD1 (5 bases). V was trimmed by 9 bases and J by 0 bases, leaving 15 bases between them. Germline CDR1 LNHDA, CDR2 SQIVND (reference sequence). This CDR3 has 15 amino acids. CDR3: CASLKGTGSNQPQHF. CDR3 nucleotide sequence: TGTGCCAGCCTAAAAGGAACAGGTAGCAATCAGCCCCAGCATTTT. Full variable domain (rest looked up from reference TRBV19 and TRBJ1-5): DGGITQSPKYLFRKEGQNVTLSCEQNLNHDAMYWYRQDPGQGLRLIYYSQIVNDFQKGDIAEGYSVSREKKESFPLTVTSAQKNPTAFYLCASLKGTGSNQPQHFGDGTRLSIL.

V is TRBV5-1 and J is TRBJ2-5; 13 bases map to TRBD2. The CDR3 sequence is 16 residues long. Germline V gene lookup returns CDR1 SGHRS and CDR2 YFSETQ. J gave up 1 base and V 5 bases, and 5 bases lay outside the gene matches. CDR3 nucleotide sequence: TGCGCCAGCAGGACGGGACTAGCGGGGACCCAAGAGACCCAGTACTTC. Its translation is CASRTGLAGTQETQYF.

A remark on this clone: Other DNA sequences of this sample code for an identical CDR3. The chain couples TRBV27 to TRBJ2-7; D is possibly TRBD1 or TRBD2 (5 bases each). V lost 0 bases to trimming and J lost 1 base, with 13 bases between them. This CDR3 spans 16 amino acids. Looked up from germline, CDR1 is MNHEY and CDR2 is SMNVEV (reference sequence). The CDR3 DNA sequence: TGTGCCAGCAGTTTATCGACGGGACGTCTTTCCTACGAGCAGTACTTC. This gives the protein CASSLSTGRLSYEQYF.

The CDR3 nucleotides read TGCGCCAGCAGCCAAGATCCTACCTTCGGCTTGAACACTGAAGCTTTCTTT. This translates into CASSQDPTFGLNTEAFF. The chain links TRBV4-1 to TRBJ1-1; no firm D call. The V gene's germline CDR1 is MGHRA and CDR2 YSYEKL. The ends were cut back, 0 bases at V and 0 bases at J, with 14 bases in the middle. The CDR3 is 17 residues long.

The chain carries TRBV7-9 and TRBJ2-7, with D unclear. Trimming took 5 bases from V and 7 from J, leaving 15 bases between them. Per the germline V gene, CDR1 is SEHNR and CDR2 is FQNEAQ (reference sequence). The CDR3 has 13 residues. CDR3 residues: CASSAFWSSEQYF. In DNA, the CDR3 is TGTGCCAGCAGCGCGTTTTGGAGCTCGGAGCAGTACTTC.

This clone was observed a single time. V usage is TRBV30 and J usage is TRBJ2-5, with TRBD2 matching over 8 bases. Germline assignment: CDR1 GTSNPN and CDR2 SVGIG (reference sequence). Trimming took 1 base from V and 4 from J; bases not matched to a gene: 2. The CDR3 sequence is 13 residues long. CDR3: CAWSGAGAETQYF. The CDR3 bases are TGTGCCTGGAGTGGAGCGGGGGCAGAGACCCAGTACTTC.

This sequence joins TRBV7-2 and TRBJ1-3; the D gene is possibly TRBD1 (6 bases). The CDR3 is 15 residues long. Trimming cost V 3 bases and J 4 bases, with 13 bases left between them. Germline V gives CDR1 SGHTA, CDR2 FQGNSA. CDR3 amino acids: CASSLTRGSGNTIYF. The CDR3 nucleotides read TGTGCCAGCAGCTTGACCAGGGGTTCCGGAAACACCATATATTTT.

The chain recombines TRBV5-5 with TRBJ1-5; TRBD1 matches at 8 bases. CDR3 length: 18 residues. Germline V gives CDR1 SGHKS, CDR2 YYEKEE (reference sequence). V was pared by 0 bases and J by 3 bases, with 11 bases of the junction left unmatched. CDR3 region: CASSLGRTGRGINQPQHF. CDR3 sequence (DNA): TGTGCCAGCAGCTTGGGTCGGACAGGGAGAGGAATCAATCAGCCCCAGCATTTT.

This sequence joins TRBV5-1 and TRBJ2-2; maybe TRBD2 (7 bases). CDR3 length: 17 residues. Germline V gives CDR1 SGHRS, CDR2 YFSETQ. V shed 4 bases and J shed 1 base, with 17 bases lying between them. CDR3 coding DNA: TGCGCCAGCAGCCAGCCCACAGGGAGGGAGAACACCGGGGAGCTGTTTTTT. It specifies CASSQPTGRENTGELFF.

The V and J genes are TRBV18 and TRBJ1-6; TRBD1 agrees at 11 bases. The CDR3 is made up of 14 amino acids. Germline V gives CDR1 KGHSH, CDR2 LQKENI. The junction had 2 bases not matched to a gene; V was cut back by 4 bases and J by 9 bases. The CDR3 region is CASSLDRGRSPLHF. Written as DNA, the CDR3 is TGTGCCAGCTCACTGGACAGGGGGCGTTCACCCCTCCACTTT.

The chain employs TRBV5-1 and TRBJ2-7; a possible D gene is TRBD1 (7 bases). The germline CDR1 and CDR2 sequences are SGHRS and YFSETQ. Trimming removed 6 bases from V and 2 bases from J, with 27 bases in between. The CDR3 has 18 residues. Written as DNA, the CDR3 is TGCGCCAGCACCTTTTCCCTATTGGGCCAGGGGGGAACCTACGAGCAGTACTTC. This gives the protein CASTFSLLGQGGTYEQYF. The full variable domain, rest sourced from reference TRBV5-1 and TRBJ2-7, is KAGVTQTPRYLIKTRGQQVTLSCSPISGHRSVSWYQQTPGQGLQFLFEYFSETQRNKGNFPGRFSGRQFSNSRSEMNVSTLELGDSALYLCASTFSLLGQGGTYEQYFGPGTRLTVT.

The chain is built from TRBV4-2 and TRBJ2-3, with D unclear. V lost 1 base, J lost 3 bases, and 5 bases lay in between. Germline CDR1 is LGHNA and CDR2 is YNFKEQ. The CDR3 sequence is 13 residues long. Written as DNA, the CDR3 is TGTGCCAGCAGCCAAGGGGTAACAGATACGCAGTATTTT. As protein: CASSQGVTDTQYF.

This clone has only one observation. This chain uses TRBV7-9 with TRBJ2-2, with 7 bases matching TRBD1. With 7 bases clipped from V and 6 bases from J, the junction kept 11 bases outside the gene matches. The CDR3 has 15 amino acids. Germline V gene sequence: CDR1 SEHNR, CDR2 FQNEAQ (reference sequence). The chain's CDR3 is CASTDYRGPSGELFF. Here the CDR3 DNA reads TGTGCCAGCACCGATTACAGGGGCCCCTCCGGGGAGCTGTTTTTT.

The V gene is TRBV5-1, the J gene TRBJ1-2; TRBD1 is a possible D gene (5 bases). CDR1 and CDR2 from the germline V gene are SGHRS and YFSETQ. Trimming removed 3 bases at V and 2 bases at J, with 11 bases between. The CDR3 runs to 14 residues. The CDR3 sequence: CASSSGTFNYGYTF. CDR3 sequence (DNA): TGCGCCAGCAGCTCCGGGACGTTCAACTATGGCTACACCTTC.

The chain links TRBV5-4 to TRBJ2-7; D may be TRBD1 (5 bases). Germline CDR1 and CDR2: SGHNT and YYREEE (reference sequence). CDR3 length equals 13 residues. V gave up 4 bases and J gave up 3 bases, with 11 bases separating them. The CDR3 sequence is CASSLDNNYEQYF. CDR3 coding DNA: TGTGCCAGCAGCCTGGACAACAACTACGAGCAGTACTTC. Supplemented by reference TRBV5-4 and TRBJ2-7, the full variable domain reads ETGVTQSPTHLIKTRGQQVTLRCSSQSGHNTVSWYQQALGQGPQFIFQYYREEENGRGNFPPRFSGLQFPNYSSELNVNALELDDSALYLCASSLDNNYEQYFGPGTRLTVT.

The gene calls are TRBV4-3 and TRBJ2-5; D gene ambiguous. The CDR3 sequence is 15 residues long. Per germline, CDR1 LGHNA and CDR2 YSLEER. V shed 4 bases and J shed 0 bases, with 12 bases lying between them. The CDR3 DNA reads TGCGCCAGCAGCCTGAGTCATCAGAACCAAGAGACCCAGTACTTC. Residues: CASSLSHQNQETQYF.

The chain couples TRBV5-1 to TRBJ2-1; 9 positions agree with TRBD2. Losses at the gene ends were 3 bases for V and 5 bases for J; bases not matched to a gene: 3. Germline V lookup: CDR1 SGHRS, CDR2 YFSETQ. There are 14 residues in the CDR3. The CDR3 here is CASSYSGSDNEQFF. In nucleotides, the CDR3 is TGCGCCAGCAGCTATAGCGGGAGCGACAATGAGCAGTTCTTC. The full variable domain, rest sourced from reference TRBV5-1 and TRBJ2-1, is KAGVTQTPRYLIKTRGQQVTLSCSPISGHRSVSWYQQTPGQGLQFLFEYFSETQRNKGNFPGRFSGRQFSNSRSEMNVSTLELGDSALYLCASSYSGSDNEQFFGPGTRLTVL.

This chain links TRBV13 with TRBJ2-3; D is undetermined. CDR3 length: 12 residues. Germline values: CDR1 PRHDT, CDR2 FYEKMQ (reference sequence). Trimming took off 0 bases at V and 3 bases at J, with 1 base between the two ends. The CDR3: CASSLGTDTQYF. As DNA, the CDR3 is TGTGCCAGCAGCTTAGGAACAGATACGCAGTATTTT.

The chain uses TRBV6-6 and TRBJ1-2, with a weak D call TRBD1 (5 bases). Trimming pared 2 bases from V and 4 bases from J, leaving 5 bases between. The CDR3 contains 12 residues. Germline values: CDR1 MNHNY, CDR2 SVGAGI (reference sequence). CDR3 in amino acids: CASSYDSYGYTF. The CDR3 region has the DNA TGTGCCAGCAGTTACGACAGCTATGGCTACACCTTC.

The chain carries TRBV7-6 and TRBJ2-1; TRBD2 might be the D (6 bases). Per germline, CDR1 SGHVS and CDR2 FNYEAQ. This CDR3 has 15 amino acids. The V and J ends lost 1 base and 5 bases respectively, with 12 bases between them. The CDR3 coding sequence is TGTGCCAGCAGCTTAGAGGCTAGCGTGGACAATGAGCAGTTCTTC. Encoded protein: CASSLEASVDNEQFF.

CDR3 sequence reads: CASSKTSGSDEQFF. CDR3 DNA sequence: TGCGCCAGCAGTAAGACTAGCGGGAGCGATGAGCAGTTCTTC. V and J are TRBV5-1 and TRBJ2-1; 12 bases fit TRBD2. Germline CDR1 is SGHRS and CDR2 is YFSETQ. There are 14 residues in the CDR3. The V segment lost 5 bases and the J segment 8 bases; nucleotides outside the gene matches: 5.

CDR3 in amino acids: CASSLTSGRAADEQFF. The CDR3 coding sequence is TGTGCCAGCTCCCTTACTAGCGGGAGGGCCGCGGATGAGCAGTTCTTC. The chain uses TRBV18 and TRBJ2-1; 13 bases are shared with TRBD2. CDR3 length equals 16 residues. Germline V CDR1 and CDR2: KGHSH, LQKENI. V was pared by 6 bases and J by 8 bases, with 10 bases of the junction left unmatched. The variable domain in full, with the rest retrieved from reference TRBV18 and TRBJ2-1, is NAGVMQNPRHLVRRRGQEARLRCSPMKGHSHVYWYRQLPEEGLKFMVYLQKENIIDESGMPKERFSAEFPKEGPSILRIQQVVRGDSAAYFCASSLTSGRAADEQFFGPGTRLTVL.

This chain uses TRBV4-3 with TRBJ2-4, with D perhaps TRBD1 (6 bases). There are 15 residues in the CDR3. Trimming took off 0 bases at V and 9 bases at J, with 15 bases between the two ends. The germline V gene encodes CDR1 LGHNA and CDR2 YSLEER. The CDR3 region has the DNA TGCGCCAGCAGCCAAGAAGGGGGTCTTGTGGGCATTCAGTACTTC. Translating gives CASSQEGGLVGIQYF.